The entry below describes one TCR beta chain. Its antigen is still unknown. The sample originates from a study of PD-1 blockade in classical Hodgkin lymphoma. Study-level points and caveats: Patients who began taking nivolumab under 1 year after ASCT were left out. Significant TCR diversity gains by C4D1 occurred in CD4+ but not CD8+ cells. Newly diagnosed patients were said to have less baseline TCR diversity than healthy donors did.

All patients experienced relapse after autologous stem cell transplantation, and brentuximab vedotin exposure was variable. Profiling relied on immunoSEQ multiplex PCR, and the TCRdb table lists in-frame clones only, not all of them. This sample has about 110,000 clones, with roughly 87% found just once. The material was peripheral blood mononuclear cells (PBMCs), obtained before the second cycle of nivolumab. The TCR was taken from a human donor with classical Hodgkin lymphoma.

As DNA, the CDR3 is TGCGCCAGCAGCTCCGGGACAGGGGGCTCTGGAAACACCATATATTTT. It codes for CASSSGTGGSGNTIYF. This rearrangement joins TRBV5-1 to TRBJ1-3; TRBD1 matches 11 bases. The CDR3 is 16 residues long. The junction had 2 bases not matched to a gene; V was cut back by 3 bases and J by 0 bases. The V gene's germline CDR1 is SGHRS and CDR2 YFSETQ.